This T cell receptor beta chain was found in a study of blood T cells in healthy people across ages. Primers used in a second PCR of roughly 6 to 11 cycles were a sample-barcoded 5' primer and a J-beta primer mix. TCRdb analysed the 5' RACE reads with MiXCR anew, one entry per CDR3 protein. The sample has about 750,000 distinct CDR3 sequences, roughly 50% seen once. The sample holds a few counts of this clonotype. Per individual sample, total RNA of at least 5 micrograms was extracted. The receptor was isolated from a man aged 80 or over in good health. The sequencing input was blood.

CDR3 DNA: TGTGCCAGCAGCCTATGGAGGGTGGATGAGCAGTTCTTC. Amino acids: CASSLWRVDEQFF. The chain employs TRBV7-2 and TRBJ2-1; D possibly corresponds to TRBD2 (6 bases). The CDR3 spans 13 residues. The V gene's germline CDR1 is SGHTA and CDR2 FQGNSA. Trimming left V 5 bases short and J 8 bases short, with 13 bases between.